The 5 T cell receptor beta chains in this list originate from one sample, sequenced in a study of blood T cells in healthy people across ages. Sample-barcoded 5' priming and a J-beta primer mix drove a second PCR of roughly 6 to 12 cycles. In TCRdb, the 5' RACE reads were re-called with MiXCR into one record per CDR3 protein. The sample has approximately 810,000 distinct CDR3 sequences, 35% to 40% seen once. The source material was blood. These receptors originate from a man younger than 35 in good health.

This clonotype was found a few times. This chain links TRBV7-2 with TRBJ1-5, with D possibly matching TRBD1 (6 bases). Germline V gene lookup returns CDR1 SGHTA and CDR2 FQGNSA. The V end lost 0 bases, the J end lost 7 bases, and 16 bases lay between the germline ends. The CDR3 runs 16 residues. The CDR3 spells CASSLAAGVAIQPQHF. CDR3 bases: TGTGCCAGCAGCTTAGCAGCAGGGGTCGCGATACAGCCCCAGCATTTT.

A word on this clonotype: A much larger clone differs from this one at a single base, so this may be a read error. This chain joins TRBV12-3 or TRBV12-4 and TRBJ2-4, with D possibly matching TRBD1 (6 bases). The CDR3 is 14 residues long. The DNA of the CDR3 is TGTGCCTGCAGTTACAGGGTAGCCAAAAACATTCAGTACTTC. It is translated as CACSYRVAKNIQYF.

This clonotype was counted between two and nine times. Germline is not matched at one junction end, which may reflect a read error. The chain employs TRBV12-3 or TRBV12-4 and TRBJ2-1, with 8 nucleotides matching TRBD2. The CDR3 covers 11 residues. The CDR3 DNA sequence: TGTGCCAGCAGGTTAGCGGGGGAGCAGTTCTTC. Translating gives CASRLAGEQFF.

The chain couples TRBV4-2 to TRBJ2-1; 8 positions agree with TRBD2. V lost 1 base, J lost 3 bases, and 8 bases stayed unmatched. In germline, CDR1 is LGHNA, CDR2 YNFKEQ. The CDR3 sequence is 17 residues long. CDR3 DNA: TGTGCCAGCAGCCAAGTGGAAGGCGGGGGGTACTACAATGAGCAGTTCTTC. Translated, it gives CASSQVEGGGYYNEQFF.

At least ten counts were recorded for this clonotype. The rearrangement joins TRBV5-1 to TRBJ1-5; TRBD1 matches 7 bases. Germline values: CDR1 SGHRS, CDR2 YFSETQ. The CDR3 runs 15 residues. The V gene end was trimmed by 4 bases and the J gene end by 1 base; junction bases not matched to a gene: 5. The CDR3 sequence: CASSPGQASNQPQHF. The CDR3 DNA sequence: TGCGCCAGCAGCCCAGGACAGGCAAGCAATCAGCCCCAGCATTTT.